The clone carrying this T cell receptor beta chain was recorded many times. This sample is part of a study of neurological immune-mediated disorders. In germline, CDR1 is SGHTA, CDR2 FQGTGA. Trimming shortened V by 2 bases and J by 11 bases, and 18 bases separated the two germline ends. This CDR3 contains 15 residues. TCRdb recomputed calls from the 5' RACE reads with MiXCR, one row per CDR3 protein. This table has 65,000 to 90,000 distinct CDR3 sequences, under 13% appearing once. The source of this sequence is a man aged 35 to 55 in good health. The sample was PBMCs. The V and J genes are TRBV7-3 and TRBJ2-2; weak D call: TRBD1 (5 bases). As DNA, the CDR3 is TGTGCCAGCAGCTTATGGGCAGCGACAGAAGATGAGCTGTTTTTT. This sequence encodes CASSLWAATEDELFF. Complete variable domain (other parts from reference TRBV7-3 and TRBJ2-2): GAGVSQTPSNKVTEKGKYVELRCDPISGHTALYWYRQSLGQGPEFLIYFQGTGAADDSGLPNDRFFAVRPEGSVSTLKIQRTERGDSAVYLCASSLWAATEDELFFGEGSRLTVL.